This T cell receptor beta chain was found in a study of sequential checkpoint blockade in melanoma. About the research overall: Randomization was 1:1 between first-line nivolumab→ipilimumab and ipilimumab→nivolumab. Each arm's sequence ended with maintenance nivolumab.

Treatment specified: randomized to nivolumab then ipilimumab (arm A) or the reverse (arm B). Sorted cells were live CD3+CD8+, lacking CD19 and CD56, from PBMCs. Trimming cost V 3 bases and J 0 bases, with 15 bases left between them. This CDR3 region has 16 residues. CDR1 is SGHNT and CDR2 is YYREEE in the germline V gene (reference sequence). Assay: immunoSEQ multiplex PCR; the TCRdb copy retains only in-frame clones and omits some. The sample has more than 4,500 clones; around 90% are singletons. This clonotype was sampled from a human donor with melanoma. Sequences were derived from CD8+ T cells sorted from blood (inferred from file names), sampled from a patient given nivolumab and ipilimumab in sequence. The V and J genes are TRBV5-4 and TRBJ1-2, with D uncertain. CDR3 DNA sequence: TGTGCCAGCAGCTGGGGTCGGGGTGCGGCTAACTATGGCTACACCTTC. This codes for CASSWGRGAANYGYTF.